The sample holds many counts of the clone carrying this T cell receptor (beta chain). Sample time point: newly diagnosed GD, antithyroid drugs for less than 3 months. Construction of the TCR library relied on RNA isolated from PBMCs. The CDR3 loop spans 16 amino acids. In germline, CDR1 is SEHNR, CDR2 FQNEAQ (reference sequence). J gave up 11 bases and V 5 bases, and 15 bases lay outside the gene matches. These data are taken from a study of regulatory T cells in long-lasting Graves disease. For TCR beta, libraries came from iRepertoire HTBI primers and Arm-PCR of CDR3 regions. TCRdb reprocessed the multiplex PCR reads with MiXCR, giving one entry per CDR3 protein. The sample carries about 610,000 distinct CDR3 sequences, about 16% recorded once. This sample was shared with a second study, whose subject was T cells in Graves' hyperthyroidism and ophthalmopathy. This second study notes: A set of HTBI primers served as the primers for a first-round RT-PCR of the TCR CDR3.

This clonotype was sampled from a man between 18 and 35 years old with Graves disease. V usage is TRBV7-9 and J usage is TRBJ1-4, with 9 positions matching TRBD1. Sequencing was performed on peripheral blood mononuclear cells (PBMCs), taken at new diagnosis, from a patient treated with antithyroid drugs. The CDR3 DNA sequence: TGTGCCAGCAGCCTACGGCCGGGACAGGGATCGGAGAAACTGTTTTTT. This translates into CASSLRPGQGSEKLFF.